This T cell receptor (beta chain) was profiled in a study of T cells in Graves' hyperthyroidism and ophthalmopathy. Background on the study: The initial diagnosis was the point when peripheral blood was collected, ahead of any treatment. Whole-study results and caveats: Model-based prediction identified ophthalmopathy a median approximately 6.2 months prior to its onset.

This clonotype was detected ten times or more. Its specificity is unknown. V lost 8 bases, J lost 4 bases, and 11 bases stayed unmatched. This CDR3 comprises 15 residues. The germline V gene has CDR1 SGHAT and CDR2 FQNNGV. Diagnosis relied on clinical symptoms, serum thyroxine and TRAb, thyroid ultrasound and orbital computed tomography. Amplified TCR beta CDR3 regions came from RNA transcripts. A first-round RT-PCR of the TCR CDR3 used the HTBI primer set. TCRdb passed the multiplex PCR reads through MiXCR, listing each CDR3 protein once. The data contain about 110,000 distinct CDR3 sequences, about 15% of them seen just once; the ten biggest clones take up 40% to 50%.

This rearrangement joins TRBV11-2 to TRBJ2-5; 9 positions agree with TRBD1. The sequence was obtained from a woman in her forties or fifties with Graves' hyperthyroidism. Sequencing input: blood. CDR3 bases: TGTGCCAGCTTAGCGAACAGGGGGCGATCAGAGACCCAGTACTTC. As protein: CASLANRGRSETQYF.